This TCR beta chain was documented in a study of early T cells in non-severe SARS-CoV-2 infection. Study summary: The sequenced material was bulk RNA from unsorted whole blood, and its chains were unpaired.

Each cDNA molecule carried a unique molecular identifier. Using its own MiXCR run on the 5' RACE reads, TCRdb lists one record per CDR3 protein. In the table there are around 39,000 distinct CDR3 sequences, roughly 7.9% of which are singletons. The length of the CDR3 is 13 residues. In germline, CDR1 is LGHDT, CDR2 YNNKEL (reference sequence). V lost 5 bases and J lost 11, with 16 bases in between. Sequences were derived from whole blood, sampled at baseline. This chain joins TRBV3-1 and TRBJ1-5; D uncertain. The source of this sequence is an adult who was a healthcare worker with PCR-confirmed SARS-CoV-2 infection or an uninfected control (not recorded which). The CDR3 loop is CASSSSDQSAQHF. Written as DNA, the CDR3 is TGTGCCAGCAGCTCCTCGGACCAGTCAGCCCAGCATTTT. Full variable domain (outside the CDR3, taken from reference TRBV3-1 and TRBJ1-5): DTAVSQTPKYLVTQMGNDKSIKCEQNLGHDTMYWYKQDSKKFLKIMFSYNNKELIINETVPNRFSPKSPDKAHLNLHINSLELGDSAVYFCASSSSDQSAQHFGDGTRLSIL.